This T cell receptor (beta chain) is drawn from a study of CD8 T cells in Susac syndrome (dated by TCRdb to about 2019). General notes on the study: The study used repertoire sequencing to test whether antigen drove CD8+ T cell activation and differentiation in Susac syndrome. The study compared CD8+ T cell repertoire clonality among 12 healthy donors, about 14 Susac syndrome patients and fewer than 19 multiple sclerosis patients.

Peripheral blood CD8+ and CD4+ T cells from healthy donors, Susac syndrome patients and multiple sclerosis patients were profiled using high-throughput TCR beta sequencing. The multiple sclerosis controls were treatment-naive patients whose relapsing-remitting disease, either stable or active, fulfilled the revised McDonald criteria. Bulk CD8+ and CD4+ T cells were purified magnetically by negative isolation, whereas CD8+ TEMRA cells were enriched by FACS. Blood was collected in EDTA tubes and processed within 24 hours, with PBMCs isolated through density gradient centrifugation. PBMCs intended for TCR sequencing were cryopreserved in liquid nitrogen and were subsequently thawed in a 37 degrees C water bath. A purity of at least 90% was achieved for sorted or isolated CD4+, CD8+ and CD8+ TEMRA cells. V loses 5 bases of germline sequence and J loses 9 bases, and the interval between the two ends is 17 bases. The germline V gene encodes CDR1 LGHNA and CDR2 YNFKEQ. The CDR3, from cysteine to phenylalanine, totals 15 residues. Only the CDR3 DNA stays, 45 bases, in frame from base 1.

RNA was extracted using the RNeasy kit, and about 0.45 to 1 microgram was reverse transcribed with random hexamers. TCR beta CDR3 regions were amplified with the immunoSEQ multiplex PCR assay covering 54 Vbeta and 13 Jbeta segments. PCR amplification bias was corrected by using a synthetic template baseline for primer optimization and computational correction. For the original study's pipeline: Reads were assigned to V, D and J genes according to IMGT and analyzed in immunoSEQ Analyzer, with only productive sequences retained. Clonality was calculated as one minus the Shannon entropy normalized by log2 of the number of productive unique sequences. For each patient and control, public and private clones were evaluated among the 100 most prevalent clones. Clones were defined as Susac-specific if absent from the healthy and MS cohorts, from around 1,000 published viral clones and from other ImmuneACCESS disease sequences. Clones were called with MiXCR by TCRdb after fastp trimmed the public reads at Q25, and only in-frame beta chains were retained. Rows matching on CDR3 protein sequence are summarized as one entry with the most common DNA and genes. TCRdb's processing, not the study's, gives the V and J calls here. This sample gives 150,000 or so distinct CDR3 sequences in total; about 94% of them show up just once. The top ten constitute just over 0.2% of the sample.

For this clonotype: Which antigen it targets is not known. Per-base qualities were not stored, and no clone one base away is much larger.

What the study reported, not specific to this receptor: The study acknowledged that relatively few individuals were included in the TCR sequencing and HLA analysis.

The sequence came from a human donor with multiple sclerosis. Sequenced: CD8+ T cells from PBMCs. This sequence uses TRBV4-2 and TRBJ1-6, with TRBD1 perhaps the D gene, on 5 matching bases. The CDR3: CASSATYGGSSPLHF. The DNA reads TGTGCCAGCAGCGCAACCTATGGGGGTAGTTCACCCCTCCACTTT.